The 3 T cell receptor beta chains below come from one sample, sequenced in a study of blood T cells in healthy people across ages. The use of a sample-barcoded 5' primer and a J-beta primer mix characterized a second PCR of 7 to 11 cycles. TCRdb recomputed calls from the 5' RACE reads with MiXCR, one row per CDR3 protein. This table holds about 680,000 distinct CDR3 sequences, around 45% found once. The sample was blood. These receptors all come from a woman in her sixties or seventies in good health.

The CDR3 region has the DNA TGTGCCATCAGTGACTCCCAGGACAGTAAACATGAGCAGTTCTTC. This gives the protein CAISDSQDSKHEQFF. V is TRBV10-3 and J is TRBJ2-1; D perhaps matches TRBD1 (6 bases). Trimming took off 3 bases at V and 8 bases at J, with 17 bases between the two ends. This CDR3 has 15 amino acids. The germline CDR1 and CDR2 sequences are ENHRY and SYGVKD.

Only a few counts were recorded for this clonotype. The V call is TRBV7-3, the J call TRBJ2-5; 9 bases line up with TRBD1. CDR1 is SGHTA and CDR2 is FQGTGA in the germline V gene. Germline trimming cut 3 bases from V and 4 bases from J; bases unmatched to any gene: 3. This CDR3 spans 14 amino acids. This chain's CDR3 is CASSLGTGTETQYF. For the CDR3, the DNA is TGTGCCAGCAGCTTGGGGACAGGGACAGAGACCCAGTACTTC.

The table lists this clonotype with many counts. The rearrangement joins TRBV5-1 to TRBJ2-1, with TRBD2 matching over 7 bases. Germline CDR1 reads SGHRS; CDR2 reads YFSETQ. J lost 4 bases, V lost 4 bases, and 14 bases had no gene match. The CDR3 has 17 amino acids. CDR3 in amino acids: CASSPMGGRAGYNEQFF. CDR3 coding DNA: TGCGCCAGCAGCCCCATGGGGGGGAGGGCCGGGTACAATGAGCAGTTCTTC.